The next 23 T cell receptor beta chains were all read from a single sample in a study of blood T cell repertoires in COVID-19. Data came from immunoSEQ multiplex PCR; TCRdb stores just in-frame clones and leaves some out. Of some 150,000 clones in the sample, 86% were seen once. The specimen sequenced was peripheral blood. The origin of the receptors is a woman aged 55-70 years with acute or convalescent COVID-19.

The CDR3 DNA reads TGTGCCAGCTCGTACCTCGGAAGCGGCCCCACAGATACGCAGTATTTT. Residues: CASSYLGSGPTDTQYF. The gene calls are TRBV18 and TRBJ2-3; D is perhaps TRBD2 (5 bases). V gave up 6 bases and J gave up 2 bases, with 18 bases separating them. From germline, CDR1 is KGHSH and CDR2 LQKENI. The CDR3 has 16 amino acids.

This rearrangement joins TRBV7-2 to TRBJ1-3; TRBD1 aligns across 8 bases. CDR3 length: 18 residues. The V gene's germline CDR1 is SGHTA and CDR2 FQGNSA. Trimming took 5 bases from V and 2 from J; bases not matched to a gene: 14. This CDR3 is CASSQHTAQGATGNTIYF. The CDR3 DNA reads TGTGCCAGCAGCCAACACACCGCCCAGGGGGCGACTGGAAACACCATATATTTT.

A few counts support this clone. The chain has TRBV5-1 and TRBJ1-2; D gene unclear. CDR3 size: 15 residues. In germline, CDR1 is SGHRS, CDR2 YFSETQ. The V gene lost 1 base and the J gene lost 0 bases, with 10 bases spanning the gap. The CDR3: CASSLSQAPNYGYTF. The CDR3 region has the DNA TGCGCCAGCAGCTTGAGCCAGGCTCCTAACTATGGCTACACCTTC.

The chain carries TRBV5-1 and TRBJ2-3; 9 nucleotides align to TRBD2. V lost 4 bases and J lost 1; bases outside the gene matches: 4. This CDR3 contains 15 residues. Germline assignment: CDR1 SGHRS and CDR2 YFSETQ. CDR3 sequence: CASSPPSGGTDTQYF. DNA of the CDR3: TGCGCCAGCAGCCCACCTAGCGGGGGCACAGATACGCAGTATTTT.

This chain uses TRBV6-2 or TRBV6-3 with TRBJ2-1, with 8 bases that match TRBD1. Germline CDR1 MNHEY, CDR2 SVGEGT. V shed 3 bases, J shed 4 bases, and the junction held 8 bases outside the gene matches. CDR3 length equals 16 residues. CDR3: CASSYSWTGLYNEQFF. Written as DNA, the CDR3 is TGTGCCAGCAGTTATAGTTGGACAGGGTTATACAATGAGCAGTTCTTC.

The chain has TRBV13 and TRBJ2-3; 7 bases are shared with TRBD2. Germline V lookup: CDR1 PRHDT, CDR2 FYEKMQ (reference sequence). The CDR3 runs to 15 residues. Trimming took 3 bases from V and 0 from J; bases not matched to a gene: 3. CDR3 sequence: CASSFTGGSTDTQYF. In DNA, the CDR3 is TGTGCCAGCAGCTTCACCGGGGGGAGCACAGATACGCAGTATTTT.

The chain employs TRBV5-4 and TRBJ2-5; D possibly corresponds to TRBD2 (5 bases). CDR3 size: 16 residues. Germline values: CDR1 SGHNT, CDR2 YYREEE (reference sequence). V was pared by 4 bases and J by 4 bases, with 20 bases between. Here the CDR3 reads CASSRNPGPGIETQYF. DNA for the CDR3: TGTGCCAGCAGCCGGAATCCAGGACCGGGGATAGAGACCCAGTACTTC.

The CDR3 DNA is TGTGCCAGCAGCTTGTATCAAGCGGGGAACACTGAAGCTTTCTTT. It is translated as CASSLYQAGNTEAFF. The chain links TRBV5-6 to TRBJ1-1; no firm D call. CDR3 size: 15 residues. V lost 1 base and J lost 1, with 11 bases in between. CDR1 SGHDT and CDR2 YYEEEE come from the germline V gene.

V and J are TRBV30 and TRBJ2-7; 15 positions match TRBD2. This CDR3 has 15 residues. Trimming took 3 bases from V and 5 from J; bases not matched to a gene: 5. Germline V lookup: CDR1 GTSNPN, CDR2 SVGIG (reference sequence). CDR3 in DNA: TGTGCCTGGAGCCTAGGACTAGCGGGGGGGAACGAGCAGTACTTC. Its translation: CAWSLGLAGGNEQYF.

The rearrangement uses TRBV19 and TRBJ2-5; D ambiguous. Germline CDR1 LNHDA, CDR2 SQIVND (reference sequence). Trimming took off 5 bases at V and 5 bases at J, with 6 bases between the two ends. The CDR3 has 11 amino acids. CDR3 sequence (DNA): TGTGCCAGTAGTGCCGGGGAGACCCAGTACTTC. Translated, it gives CASSAGETQYF.

The genes are TRBV28 and TRBJ2-5, with 8 nucleotides matching TRBD1. J gave up 2 bases and V 3 bases, and 2 bases lay outside the gene matches. The CDR3 length is 14 residues. Germline CDR1 reads MDHEN; CDR2 reads SYDVKM. CDR3 residues: CASSLGTGQETQYF. The CDR3 nucleotides read TGTGCCAGCAGTTTGGGGACAGGACAAGAGACCCAGTACTTC.

The rearrangement links TRBV6-4 to TRBJ2-1, with unresolved D. Trimming stripped 4 bases from V and 0 bases from J, with 10 bases between. From germline, CDR1 is MRHNA and CDR2 SNTAGT. This CDR3 is 15 amino acids long. The CDR3 DNA is TGTGCCAGCAGTGGGGCCCCGAGCTCCTACAATGAGCAGTTCTTC. This gives the protein CASSGAPSSYNEQFF.

The gene calls are TRBV10-3 and TRBJ2-5; TRBD2 matches 8 bases. CDR3 length: 15 residues. J was trimmed by 5 bases and V by 0 bases; bases with no gene match: 5. CDR1 and CDR2 (germline): ENHRY, SYGVKD. CDR3 DNA sequence: TGTGCCATCAGTGAGTCTGTTAGCGGGGTTGAGACCCAGTACTTC. This translates into CAISESVSGVETQYF.

This clone was observed once. The V and J genes are TRBV30 and TRBJ2-7; D might be TRBD2 (6 bases). Germline values: CDR1 GTSNPN, CDR2 SVGIG (reference sequence). CDR3 size: 14 residues. Between the trimmed V and J ends, which lost 4 bases and 5 bases, there was a span of 18 bases. CDR3 coding DNA: TGTGCCTGGACGGGGGTGTCTAGTAAAGACGAGCAGTACTTC. It is translated as CAWTGVSSKDEQYF.

The rearrangement links TRBV19 to TRBJ1-2; TRBD1 agrees at 8 bases. Germline CDR1 reads LNHDA; CDR2 reads SQIVND (reference sequence). V dropped 5 bases and J dropped 9; count of bases not matched to a gene: 14. The CDR3 consists of 15 residues. The CDR3 nucleotides read TGTGCCAGTAGTGCTCGACAGGGGTTGTTTATTAGCTACACCTTC. This sequence encodes CASSARQGLFISYTF.

V is TRBV6-2 or TRBV6-3 and J is TRBJ1-5; tentatively, D is TRBD1 (6 bases). Trimming removed 5 bases from V and 7 bases from J, with 9 bases in between. Germline-derived CDR1 and CDR2 are MNHEY and SVGEGT. CDR3 length equals 12 residues. The CDR3, as DNA: TGTGCCAGCAGTACAGGGTACCAGCCCCAGCATTTT. Translated: CASSTGYQPQHF.

The chain couples TRBV20-1 to TRBJ2-7, with a tentative D call TRBD1 (7 bases). The CDR3 sequence is 11 residues long. Trimming removed 4 bases at V and 7 bases at J, with 11 bases between. CDR1 is DFQATT and CDR2 is SNEGSKA in the germline V gene (reference sequence). CDR3 sequence: CSANRGGEQYF. The CDR3, as DNA: TGCAGTGCTAACAGGGGAGGAGAGCAGTACTTC.

The rearrangement links TRBV30 to TRBJ1-5, with TRBD1 matching 7 bases. CDR3 length: 17 amino acids. CDR1 GTSNPN and CDR2 SVGIG come from the germline V gene (reference sequence). The V gene end was trimmed by 0 bases and the J gene end by 1 base; junction bases not matched to a gene: 9. The CDR3 DNA reads TGTGCCTGGAGTGTAGGAAGGCGACAGGGAAGCAATCAGCCCCAGCATTTT. Protein sequence: CAWSVGRRQGSNQPQHF. The variable domain in full, with the rest retrieved from reference TRBV30 and TRBJ1-5, is SQTIHQWPATLVQPVGSPLSLECTVEGTSNPNLYWYRQAAGRGLQLLFYSVGIGQISSEVPQNLSASRPQDRQFILSSKKLLLSDSGFYLCAWSVGRRQGSNQPQHFGDGTRLSIL.

The chain carries TRBV7-8 and TRBJ1-3, with unresolved D. Trimming left V 5 bases short and J 0 bases short, with 8 bases between. This CDR3 is 14 amino acids long. The germline V gene encodes CDR1 SGHVS and CDR2 FQNEAQ. CDR3 bases: TGTGCCAGCAGCGGGCACAGCTCTGGAAACACCATATATTTT. Its protein is CASSGHSSGNTIYF.

The chain joins TRBV30 to TRBJ2-1; 9 positions agree with TRBD2. CDR1 is GTSNPN, CDR2 SVGIG, per germline (reference sequence). The V and J ends lost 1 base and 5 bases, in that order; junction bases with no gene match: 3. The CDR3 covers 14 residues. CDR3 DNA: TGTGCCTGGAGTGGGACTAGCGTGCACAATGAGCAGTTCTTC. This gives the protein CAWSGTSVHNEQFF. The complete variable domain, with remaining parts taken from reference TRBV30 and TRBJ2-1, reads SQTIHQWPATLVQPVGSPLSLECTVEGTSNPNLYWYRQAAGRGLQLLFYSVGIGQISSEVPQNLSASRPQDRQFILSSKKLLLSDSGFYLCAWSGTSVHNEQFFGPGTRLTVL.

The chain couples TRBV28 to TRBJ2-1; 10 nucleotides align to TRBD2. After removal of 6 bases from V and 5 bases from J, the junction contained 7 bases not matched to a gene. The CDR3 sequence is 15 residues long. From germline, CDR1 is MDHEN and CDR2 SYDVKM. CDR3 in DNA: TGTGCCAGCAGACGCGGGACTAGCGATAACAATGAGCAGTTCTTC. As protein: CASRRGTSDNNEQFF. Looking up the rest from reference TRBV28 and TRBJ2-1 gives the full variable domain: DVKVTQSSRYLVKRTGEKVFLECVQDMDHENMFWYRQDPGLGLRLIYFSYDVKMKEKGDIPEGYSVSREKKERFSLILESASTNQTSMYLCASRRGTSDNNEQFFGPGTRLTVL.

The chain uses TRBV24-1 and TRBJ2-5; D perhaps matches TRBD1 (6 bases). V was shortened by 4 bases and J by 3 bases, with 8 bases between the two germline ends. Germline V gene sequence: CDR1 KGHDR, CDR2 SFDVKD. CDR3 length equals 13 residues. The CDR3 DNA is TGTGCCACCAGTGACTGGACAGAAGAGACCCAGTACTTC. It is translated as CATSDWTEETQYF.

This chain connects TRBV19 to TRBJ2-5; 13 bases line up with TRBD2. There are 16 residues in the CDR3. The V and J ends lost 2 bases and 4 bases, in that order; junction bases with no gene match: 4. Per germline, CDR1 LNHDA and CDR2 SQIVND (reference sequence). The CDR3 spells CASSITSGGAGETQYF. The CDR3 nucleotides are TGTGCCAGTAGTATAACTAGCGGGGGGGCCGGAGAGACCCAGTACTTC.